These 17 T cell receptor beta chains share one sample of origin, sequenced in a study of blood T cells in healthy people across ages. A second PCR of 7 to 11 cycles used a sample-barcoded 5' primer and a J-beta primer mix. TCRdb re-derived calls from the 5' RACE reads in MiXCR, one entry per CDR3 protein. The table has roughly 730,000 distinct CDR3 sequences, roughly three fifths seen once. The sequenced sample consisted of blood. The receptors were sampled from a man aged 35-49 years in good health.

The chain recombines TRBV29-1 with TRBJ2-7; 7 bases fit TRBD2. V shed 1 base and J 3 bases; nucleotides not matched to a gene: 3. The CDR3 is 13 residues long. Germline V gene sequence: CDR1 SQVTM, CDR2 ANQGSEA. The CDR3 nucleotides read TGCAGCGTTGAAGGGTCTAGCGGCTACGAGCAGTACTTC. As protein: CSVEGSSGYEQYF.

The chain combines TRBV3-1 with TRBJ1-2, with D tentatively TRBD1 (5 bases). The CDR3 runs 16 residues. Germline CDR1 LGHDT, CDR2 YNNKEL (reference sequence). The V gene lost 4 bases and the J gene lost 5 bases, with 20 bases spanning the gap. The CDR3: CASSPYGATGGYGYTF. CDR3 coding DNA: TGTGCCAGCAGCCCCTATGGGGCCACCGGAGGGTATGGCTACACCTTC. Filled out from reference TRBV3-1 and TRBJ1-2, the complete variable domain reads DTAVSQTPKYLVTQMGNDKSIKCEQNLGHDTMYWYKQDSKKFLKIMFSYNNKELIINETVPNRFSPKSPDKAHLNLHINSLELGDSAVYFCASSPYGATGGYGYTFGSGTRLTVV.

This clonotype was seen a few times. V and J are TRBV6-1 and TRBJ1-6, with D unclear. The CDR3 is 14 residues long. CDR1 and CDR2 from the germline V gene are MNHNS and SASEGT. Trimming shortened V by 2 bases and J by 9 bases, and 11 bases separated the two germline ends. The CDR3 region has the DNA TGTGCCAGCAGTGAACTGGATCTTGGTTCACCCCTCCACTTT. The encoded protein is CASSELDLGSPLHF.

V usage is TRBV5-1 and J usage is TRBJ2-5; no clear D. The CDR3 is made up of 17 amino acids. Trimming stripped 2 bases from V and 11 bases from J, with 28 bases between. Per germline, CDR1 SGHRS and CDR2 YFSETQ. The CDR3 region is CASSFALLTGLNNEQYF. CDR3 DNA: TGCGCCAGCAGCTTCGCCCTACTGACCGGGCTCAACAATGAGCAGTACTTC.

This chain connects TRBV7-3 to TRBJ2-7; D is undetermined. Germline V gene lookup returns CDR1 SGHTA and CDR2 FQGTGA. The CDR3 spans 13 residues. V lost 2 bases and J lost 7, with 12 bases in between. CDR3 residues: CASSLGPSNEQYF. The CDR3 coding sequence is TGTGCCAGCAGCTTAGGGCCTTCCAATGAGCAGTACTTC.

The chain recombines TRBV3-1 with TRBJ2-1, with 14 bases fitting TRBD2. The germline V gene encodes CDR1 LGHDT and CDR2 YNNKEL (reference sequence). The junction had 13 bases not matched to a gene; V was cut back by 5 bases and J by 7 bases. The CDR3 consists of 18 residues. The chain's CDR3 is CASSAGTSGGFLRNEQFF. DNA of the CDR3: TGTGCCAGCAGCGCGGGGACTAGCGGGGGCTTTCTGAGAAATGAGCAGTTCTTC.

In DNA form, the CDR3 reads TGTGCCAGCAGCCAAGCTTTGAGCTCTGGGGCCAACGTCCTGACTTTC. The encoded protein is CASSQALSSGANVLTF. The chain carries TRBV4-2 and TRBJ2-6; D gene unclear. V was pared by 1 base and J by 0 bases, with 7 bases between. The CDR3 extends over 16 amino acids. Germline V gene lookup returns CDR1 LGHNA and CDR2 YNFKEQ.

Comment on this clonotype: Mismatch with germline at one junction end may stem from a read error. This sequence joins TRBV29-1 and TRBJ2-2; the match to TRBD1 covers 10 bases. The CDR3 loop spans 14 amino acids. The germline V gene encodes CDR1 SQVTM and CDR2 ANQGSEA. The CDR3 is CSVSGQGWSGEPFF. CDR3 DNA sequence: TGCAGCGTTTCGGGACAGGGGTGGTCCGGGGAGCCGTTTTTT.

The genes are TRBV4-2 and TRBJ1-4, with D maybe TRBD1 (5 bases). The CDR3 is 17 amino acids. Germline V gene sequence: CDR1 LGHNA, CDR2 YNFKEQ. Trimming stripped 3 bases from V and 8 bases from J, with 22 bases between. CDR3 amino acids: CASSQGTRGPSSEKLFF. The CDR3 nucleotides are TGTGCCAGCAGCCAGGGAACTCGGGGACCCTCTTCGGAAAAACTGTTTTTT.

This chain connects TRBV20-1 to TRBJ2-3; no definite D call. V was shortened by 5 bases and J by 1 base, with 13 bases between the two germline ends. CDR1 and CDR2 (germline): DFQATT, SNEGSKA (reference sequence). The CDR3 contains 14 residues. CDR3 region: CSAEAGVRTDTQYF. DNA of the CDR3: TGCAGTGCTGAGGCAGGTGTGCGCACAGATACGCAGTATTTT.

This clonotype was detected only a few times. The chain recombines TRBV24-1 with TRBJ1-6; no definite D call. The V gene lost 4 bases and the J gene lost 3 bases, with 6 bases spanning the gap. The CDR3 sequence is 14 residues long. Germline CDR1 is KGHDR and CDR2 is SFDVKD. The CDR3 DNA reads as TGTGCCACCAGTGAAGGAGACTATAATTCACCCCTCCACTTT. Its protein product is CATSEGDYNSPLHF.

The chain has TRBV3-1 and TRBJ2-2, with TRBD2 as a possible D gene (7 bases). Germline loops: CDR1 LGHDT, CDR2 YNNKEL (reference sequence). The CDR3 contains 19 residues. V lost 0 bases, J lost 2 bases, and 19 bases lay in between. CDR3: CASSQDERVGGGNTGELFF. As DNA, the CDR3 is TGTGCCAGCAGCCAAGATGAACGTGTAGGGGGGGGCAACACCGGGGAGCTGTTTTTT.

This chain joins TRBV20-1 and TRBJ1-3; D is unclear. The CDR3 is made up of 12 amino acids. Trimming removed 4 bases from V and 8 bases from J, with 12 bases in between. The V gene's germline CDR1 is DFQATT and CDR2 SNEGSKA (reference sequence). The CDR3: CSATTTWDTIYF. DNA for the CDR3: TGCAGTGCTACTACGACTTGGGACACCATATATTTT.

The chain links TRBV4-1 to TRBJ2-5; the D is unclear. V lost 4 bases to trimming and J lost 1 base, with 19 bases between them. Germline loops: CDR1 MGHRA, CDR2 YSYEKL. The CDR3 sequence is 17 residues long. The CDR3 protein is CASSLDMGISRQETQYF. DNA for the CDR3: TGCGCCAGCAGCCTCGATATGGGAATTTCACGCCAAGAGACCCAGTACTTC.

The gene calls are TRBV20-1 and TRBJ2-6, with D perhaps being TRBD1 or TRBD2 (5 bases each). V was trimmed by 0 bases and J by 1 base, leaving 7 bases between them. The CDR3 loop spans 15 amino acids. CDR1 and CDR2 (germline): DFQATT, SNEGSKA (reference sequence). The CDR3 protein is CSARDEGSGANVLTF. The DNA of the CDR3 is TGCAGTGCTAGAGATGAGGGGTCTGGGGCCAACGTCCTGACTTTC.

V usage is TRBV5-1 and J usage is TRBJ2-5; TRBD2 might be the D (5 bases). The CDR3 covers 14 residues. Trimming left V 4 bases short and J 4 bases short, with 14 bases between. The germline gives CDR1 SGHRS, CDR2 YFSETQ. The CDR3 region is CASSPGGLGETQYF. Written as DNA, the CDR3 is TGCGCCAGCAGCCCCGGAGGCTTGGGAGAGACCCAGTACTTC.

This clonotype has more than one count but fewer than ten. The CDR3 DNA reads TGTGCCAGCAGGGACCCCCTCGGGCAGCGGGGGGGCGGCAACAATGAGCAGTTCTTC. It translates to CASRDPLGQRGGGNNEQFF. The chain couples TRBV25-1 to TRBJ2-1; 10 positions match TRBD2. Germline-derived CDR1 and CDR2 are MGHDK and SYGVNS. The length of the CDR3 is 19 residues. V lost 6 bases and J lost 5; bases outside the gene matches: 19.